Each of the 25 T cell receptor beta chains below was sequenced from the same sample in a study of CD8 T cells in Susac syndrome. RNA, at about 0.45 to 1 ug, was reverse transcribed with random hexamers. Via MiXCR, TCRdb re-called the immunoSEQ multiplex PCR reads, giving one row per CDR3 protein. The top ten clones hold approximately 0.52% of a sample with roughly 80,000 distinct CDR3 sequences, 90% to 95% of them seen once. Sequenced material: CD4+ T cells from PBMCs. The origin of the receptors is a human donor with Susac syndrome.

This clonotype occurred once. J is TRBJ2-3 and V is TRBV6-5; TRBD2 matches at 13 bases. The CDR3 is 21 amino acids. V lost 2 bases, J lost 2 bases, and 16 bases stayed unmatched. CDR1 and CDR2 (germline): MNHEY, SVGAGI. Written as DNA, the CDR3 is TGTGCCAGCAGTTACCGCCGGACTAGCGGGAGTCACCTAATTTACACAGATACGCAGTATTTT. Amino acids: CASSYRRTSGSHLIYTDTQYF.

The V gene is TRBV6-5, the J gene TRBJ2-7, with D tentatively TRBD1 (6 bases). Between the trimmed V and J ends, which lost 0 bases and 3 bases, there was a span of 12 bases. This CDR3 comprises 15 residues. Germline V gene sequence: CDR1 MNHEY, CDR2 SVGAGI. The CDR3 DNA follows: TGTGCCAGCAGTTACTCACCGGACAGCGGCTACGAGCAGTACTTC. Its translation: CASSYSPDSGYEQYF.

The V call is TRBV12-3 or TRBV12-4, the J call TRBJ1-5, with 9 bases that match TRBD1. J lost 2 bases, V lost 6 bases, and 11 bases had no gene match. This CDR3 is 17 amino acids long. The CDR3 sequence: CASRPGQGKTGNQPQHF. In DNA, the CDR3 is TGTGCCAGCAGACCGGGACAGGGAAAGACGGGCAATCAGCCCCAGCATTTT.

The chain couples TRBV7-2 to TRBJ1-4, with D unclear. CDR1 and CDR2 (germline): SGHTA, FQGNSA. This CDR3 is built from 17 residues. V shed 3 bases and J shed 4 bases, with 18 bases lying between them. The CDR3 DNA reads TGTGCCAGCAGCTTTGGAACTTGGCGGTCTTTTAATGAAAAACTGTTTTTT. Protein sequence: CASSFGTWRSFNEKLFF.

This rearrangement joins TRBV12-3 or TRBV12-4 to TRBJ2-7; 11 nucleotides line up with TRBD2. The CDR3 totals 19 residues. Trimming at V came to 1 base and at J to 0 bases, leaving 11 bases not matched to a gene. The CDR3 coding sequence is TGTGCCAGCAGTTTAGGTGAGAGGACTAGCGGGCTGAGCTCCTACGAGCAGTACTTC. Amino acid sequence: CASSLGERTSGLSSYEQYF.

The chain uses TRBV27 and TRBJ1-5; weak D call: TRBD1 (6 bases). V was trimmed by 3 bases and J by 7 bases, leaving 16 bases between them. From germline, CDR1 is MNHEY and CDR2 SMNVEV (reference sequence). This CDR3 region has 15 residues. Written as DNA, the CDR3 is TGTGCCAGCAGTTTTAGGGGGATTGATGGGCAGCCCCAGCATTTT. Translating gives CASSFRGIDGQPQHF.

The DNA for the CDR3 is TGTGCCAGCAGCTTAGGGCTGACTAGCGGGCGCACAGATACGCAGTATTTT. Residues: CASSLGLTSGRTDTQYF. The chain combines TRBV7-2 with TRBJ2-3; TRBD2 matches 10 bases. V trimming: 1 base; J trimming: 1 base; junction bases outside the gene matches: 5. CDR3 size: 17 residues. CDR1 SGHTA and CDR2 FQGNSA come from the germline V gene.

The chain has TRBV20-1 and TRBJ2-5; 12 bases are a match to TRBD2. Germline V CDR1 and CDR2: DFQATT, SNEGSKA (reference sequence). J lost 5 bases, V lost 2 bases, and 3 bases had no gene match. The CDR3 covers 14 residues. CDR3 DNA sequence: TGCAGTGCTAGACTAGCGGGAGGGCGGGAGACCCAGTACTTC. Protein product: CSARLAGGRETQYF.

This clonotype was seen a few times. The chain recombines TRBV12-3 or TRBV12-4 with TRBJ1-2, with D perhaps matching TRBD1 (6 bases). The CDR3 loop spans 13 amino acids. Trimming shortened V by 9 bases and J by 6 bases, and 17 bases separated the two germline ends. CDR3 in DNA: TGTGCCAGGAACAGGGCCGGGGCGGATGGCTACACCTTC. Its protein product is CARNRAGADGYTF.

V is TRBV27 and J is TRBJ2-7, with TRBD1 identical over 7 bases. V trimming: 4 bases; J trimming: 2 bases; junction bases outside the gene matches: 8. The germline gives CDR1 MNHEY, CDR2 SMNVEV (reference sequence). The CDR3 is made up of 15 amino acids. CDR3 DNA sequence: TGTGCCAGCAGTTGGTCAGGGGGATCGCCCTACGAGCAGTACTTC. Translated, it gives CASSWSGGSPYEQYF.

The chain's CDR3 is CASSQDRKQYF. The CDR3 DNA sequence: TGTGCCAGCAGCCAAGATCGGAAACAGTACTTC. This sequence joins TRBV3-1 and TRBJ2-7; no reliable D call. This CDR3 has 11 residues. The V and J ends lost 0 bases and 10 bases respectively, with 7 bases between them. Germline values: CDR1 LGHDT, CDR2 YNNKEL (reference sequence).

The genes are TRBV3-1 and TRBJ2-7; TRBD1 is a possible D gene (6 bases). The CDR3 is 13 amino acids. Trimming shortened V by 3 bases and J by 4 bases, and 10 bases separated the two germline ends. CDR1 is LGHDT, CDR2 YNNKEL, per germline (reference sequence). The CDR3 loop is CASSQGALYEQYF. The CDR3 bases are TGTGCCAGCAGCCAGGGGGCTTTATACGAGCAGTACTTC.

The chain recombines TRBV27 with TRBJ2-1, with TRBD2 matching 8 bases. Trimming removed 5 bases from V and 9 bases from J; junction bases left unmatched: 24. This CDR3 comprises 19 residues. CDR1 is MNHEY and CDR2 is SMNVEV in the germline V gene (reference sequence). CDR3 DNA sequence: TGTGCCAGCAGTCCCGCCACTCGACTAGCGAGAGCCTCGGGGGGTGAGCAGTTCTTC. Residues: CASSPATRLARASGGEQFF.

V and J are TRBV5-4 and TRBJ1-6; D is unresolved. The germline V and J ends were trimmed by 0 bases and 5 bases, with 15 bases remaining between them. Germline assignment: CDR1 SGHNT and CDR2 YYREEE (reference sequence). This CDR3 has 17 amino acids. The CDR3 DNA sequence: TGTGCCAGCAGCTTGGAGTTGTGGCCACCGGATAATTCACCCCTCCACTTT. Protein product: CASSLELWPPDNSPLHF.

The rearrangement links TRBV20-1 to TRBJ2-1; 10 positions match TRBD2. V lost 0 bases, J lost 12 bases, and 11 bases stayed unmatched. There are 15 residues in the CDR3. The V gene's germline CDR1 is DFQATT and CDR2 SNEGSKA (reference sequence). The CDR3 sequence is CSAREEELAGVGQFF. CDR3 nucleotides: TGCAGTGCTAGAGAAGAGGAGCTAGCGGGAGTTGGGCAGTTCTTC.

The CDR3 sequence: CASSIRDTREDNQPQHF. The CDR3 nucleotides are TGCGCCAGCAGCATTAGGGACACCCGAGAAGACAATCAGCCCCAGCATTTT. This rearrangement joins TRBV5-1 to TRBJ1-5; the D gene is possibly TRBD1 (6 bases). V gave up 4 bases and J gave up 3 bases, with 20 bases separating them. The CDR3 covers 17 residues. The germline gives CDR1 SGHRS, CDR2 YFSETQ.

This clonotype was recorded once. The chain joins TRBV5-4 to TRBJ2-1; 7 nucleotides align to TRBD2. The CDR3 loop spans 15 amino acids. Trimming cost V 0 bases and J 6 bases; bases outside gene matches: 6. Germline V gives CDR1 SGHNT, CDR2 YYREEE (reference sequence). The CDR3 nucleotides are TGTGCCAGCAGCTTGGGCGGGGGTTTCGCCAATGAGCAGTTCTTC. This translates into CASSLGGGFANEQFF.

J is TRBJ2-3 and V is TRBV6-2 or TRBV6-3; D possibly matches TRBD1 or TRBD2 (5 bases each). CDR3 length equals 15 residues. The V gene lost 4 bases and the J gene lost 2 bases, with 13 bases spanning the gap. Looked up from germline, CDR1 is MNHEY and CDR2 is SVGEGT. CDR3: CASSSPRDLTDTQYF. The CDR3 nucleotides are TGTGCCAGCAGTTCCCCCCGGGACCTCACAGATACGCAGTATTTT.

The chain employs TRBV2 and TRBJ2-7; a possible D gene is TRBD1 (6 bases). Trimming left V 2 bases short and J 5 bases short, with 13 bases between. The CDR3 is 14 residues long. Germline V gene lookup returns CDR1 SNHLY and CDR2 FYNNEI. In nucleotides, the CDR3 is TGTGCCAGCAGTGAAACACAGGGTTGGGACGAGCAGTACTTC. Amino acid sequence: CASSETQGWDEQYF. Filled out from reference TRBV2 and TRBJ2-7, the complete variable domain reads EPEVTQTPSHQVTQMGQEVILRCVPISNHLYFYWYRQILGQKVEFLVSFYNNEISEKSEIFDDQFSVERPDGSNFTLKIRSTKLEDSAMYFCASSETQGWDEQYFGPGTRLTVT.

The chain recombines TRBV15 with TRBJ2-1; 8 nucleotides agree with TRBD2. There are 16 residues in the CDR3. The ends lost 2 bases at V and 7 bases at J; junction bases unmatched: 10. CDR1 is LNHNV and CDR2 is YYDKDF in the germline V gene (reference sequence). CDR3 sequence (DNA): TGTGCCACCAGCAGAAACCTAGCGGGTGAGGGTAATGAGCAGTTCTTC. Translating it yields CATSRNLAGEGNEQFF. Filled out from reference TRBV15 and TRBJ2-1, the complete variable domain reads DAMVIQNPRYQVTQFGKPVTLSCSQTLNHNVMYWYQQKSSQAPKLLFHYYDKDFNNEADTPDNFQSRRPNTSFCFLDIRSPGLGDTAMYLCATSRNLAGEGNEQFFGPGTRLTVL.

V usage is TRBV25-1 and J usage is TRBJ2-7; the D is unclear. Per the germline V gene, CDR1 is MGHDK and CDR2 is SYGVNS. The CDR3 is 14 amino acids. V was clipped by 7 bases and J by 2 bases, with 15 bases between them. Written as DNA, the CDR3 is TGTGCCAGCACTCAACACTTTCCCCCCTACGAGCAGTACTTC. Translated, it gives CASTQHFPPYEQYF.

The chain joins TRBV30 to TRBJ1-2; 7 bases map to TRBD1. Trimming at V came to 5 bases and at J to 4 bases, leaving 7 bases not matched to a gene. Germline V gene lookup returns CDR1 GTSNPN and CDR2 SVGIG (reference sequence). The CDR3 loop spans 13 amino acids. In DNA form, the CDR3 reads TGTGCCTGGTATGGGACAGACGTCTATGGCTACACCTTC. Amino acids: CAWYGTDVYGYTF.

The gene calls are TRBV14 and TRBJ1-1; D is ambiguous. Germline V CDR1 and CDR2: SGHDN, FVKESK. The V and J ends lost 4 bases and 0 bases respectively, with 9 bases between them. The length of the CDR3 is 14 residues. The CDR3 DNA reads as TGTGCCAGCAGCCCGCCGGGGATGAACACTGAAGCTTTCTTT. It specifies CASSPPGMNTEAFF.

This chain links TRBV27 with TRBJ1-5; maybe TRBD1 (6 bases). Germline CDR1 is MNHEY and CDR2 is SMNVEV (reference sequence). Trimming removed 1 base at V and 1 base at J, with 8 bases between. The CDR3 totals 15 residues. The CDR3 bases are TGTGCCAGCAGTTTATGGGGGCTGAGCAATCAGCCCCAGCATTTT. This codes for CASSLWGLSNQPQHF.

This chain uses TRBV7-2 with TRBJ2-7, with a possible D match to TRBD1 (5 bases). The germline V and J ends were trimmed by 5 bases and 3 bases, with 14 bases remaining between them. CDR3 length: 14 residues. The V gene's germline CDR1 is SGHTA and CDR2 FQGNSA. The CDR3 loop is CASSRLGQGYEQYF. DNA of the CDR3: TGTGCCAGCAGCCGATTAGGGCAGGGCTACGAGCAGTACTTC.